A selection of T cell receptor beta chains follows, all from one sample in a study of human T cells and chemical hapten exposure. MiXCR, applied by TCRdb to the RACE reads, yields one record per CDR3 protein. This table has about 160,000 distinct CDR3 sequences, about a quarter appearing once. This sample comprised whole blood, obtained in connection with sensitization to the hapten diphenylcyclopropenone (DPC). Every receptor here comes from a woman between 18 and 30 years old with alopecia areata. Some clones in this sample may be carry-over from other donors' samples. The CDR3 runs from the conserved cysteine through the conserved F or W. The order of the fields is clone size, D gene, J gene, V gene, CDR3 protein, CDR3 DNA. The D gene is left open where the match is weak. Clone size is not always given. Where it is, it says once, few, many or a class for expanded clones.

clone_size: -
d_call: -
j_call: TRBJ2-3
v_call: TRBV7-9
cdr3_aa: CASSFQQATDTQYF
cdr3_nt: TGTGCCAGCAGCTTTCAACAGGCCACAGATACGCAGTATTTT

clone_size: -
d_call: TRBD1
j_call: TRBJ1-2
v_call: TRBV29-1
cdr3_aa: CSVELTGLNYGYTF
cdr3_nt: TGCAGCGTTGAACTGACAGGGCTGAACTATGGCTACACCTTC

clone_size: few
d_call: -
j_call: TRBJ2-1
v_call: TRBV29-1
cdr3_aa: CSVSDGPPGFF
cdr3_nt: TGCAGCGTCTCGGACGGACCCCCAGGGTTCTTC

clone_size: few
d_call: -
j_call: TRBJ1-1
v_call: TRBV29-1
cdr3_aa: CSVEGRGPEAFF
cdr3_nt: TGCAGCGTTGAAGGACGGGGGCCTGAAGCTTTCTTT

clone_size: -
d_call: -
j_call: TRBJ1-1
v_call: TRBV20-1
cdr3_aa: CSALRPVNTEAFF
cdr3_nt: TGCAGTGCCCTAAGGCCGGTGAACACTGAAGCTTTCTTT

clone_size: -
d_call: -
j_call: TRBJ2-2
v_call: TRBV11-2
cdr3_aa: CASSFTSRSFNGELFF
cdr3_nt: TGTGCCAGCAGCTTTACTAGCAGGAGCTTTAACGGGGAGCTGTTTTTT

clone_size: -
d_call: TRBD2
j_call: TRBJ2-5
v_call: TRBV11-2
cdr3_aa: CASSLAGGSQETQYF
cdr3_nt: TGTGCCAGCAGCTTAGCGGGGGGGAGTCAAGAGACCCAGTACTTC

clone_size: few
d_call: TRBD1
j_call: TRBJ1-2
v_call: TRBV5-1
cdr3_aa: CASRTRSGQGVGGYTF
cdr3_nt: TGCGCCAGCAGAACTCGTTCGGGACAGGGGGTAGGTGGCTACACCTTC

clone_size: -
d_call: TRBD2
j_call: TRBJ2-1
v_call: TRBV15
cdr3_aa: CATSTGLAGGPVDNEQFF
cdr3_nt: TGTGCCACCAGCACGGGACTAGCGGGGGGGCCGGTCGATAATGAGCAGTTCTTC

clone_size: few
d_call: -
j_call: TRBJ1-5
v_call: TRBV19
cdr3_aa: CASSVRWQPQHF
cdr3_nt: TGTGCCAGTAGTGTCCGCTGGCAGCCCCAGCATTTT

clone_size: -
d_call: -
j_call: TRBJ2-1
v_call: TRBV14
cdr3_aa: CASSHEGEQFF
cdr3_nt: TGTGCCAGCAGCCATGAGGGTGAGCAGTTCTTC

clone_size: -
d_call: TRBD1
j_call: TRBJ2-7
v_call: TRBV5-5
cdr3_aa: CASSLADRGEQYF
cdr3_nt: TGTGCCAGCAGCTTGGCCGACAGGGGCGAGCAGTACTTC

clone_size: -
d_call: TRBD1
j_call: TRBJ2-7
v_call: TRBV28
cdr3_aa: CASSVRTGGPYEQYF
cdr3_nt: TGTGCCAGCAGTGTAAGGACAGGGGGCCCCTACGAGCAGTACTTC

clone_size: -
d_call: -
j_call: TRBJ1-2
v_call: TRBV5-1
cdr3_aa: CASSLVVDTNYGYTF
cdr3_nt: TGCGCCAGCAGCTTGGTCGTGGACACTAACTATGGCTACACCTTC

clone_size: few
d_call: -
j_call: TRBJ2-1
v_call: TRBV6-4
cdr3_aa: CASSDGAGVGHEQFF
cdr3_nt: TGTGCCAGCAGTGATGGGGCCGGCGTGGGGCATGAGCAGTTCTTC

clone_size: few
d_call: TRBD2
j_call: TRBJ2-1
v_call: TRBV20-1
cdr3_aa: CSASSSGRAEVPNEQFF
cdr3_nt: TGCAGTGCTAGTAGTAGCGGGAGGGCCGAAGTCCCAAATGAGCAGTTCTTC

clone_size: -
d_call: TRBD2
j_call: TRBJ2-7
v_call: TRBV10-3
cdr3_aa: CAISESRGGVGFHEQYF
cdr3_nt: TGTGCCATCAGTGAGTCGCGGGGGGGGGTAGGTTTCCACGAGCAGTACTTC

clone_size: -
d_call: -
j_call: TRBJ1-1
v_call: TRBV30
cdr3_aa: CAWRKVGVLNTEAFF
cdr3_nt: TGTGCCTGGAGAAAGGTAGGGGTTTTGAACACTGAAGCTTTCTTT